This TCR beta chain is drawn from a study of cytomegalovirus exposure and HLA in healthy donors. Study-level findings and limits: Previously analyzed data showed that most TCR beta V segments were productive at a frequency of about 87% or about 30%. On later analysis, the bulk of CMV-associated TCR beta chains appeared to be HLA-restricted. It was reported in a later analysis that an Asian-associated ancestry cluster showed fewer N-insertions than the 666-donor mean.

Trimming shortened V by 1 base and J by 6 bases, and 7 bases separated the two germline ends. Looked up from germline, CDR1 is MNHNS and CDR2 is SASEGT. This CDR3 is built from 13 residues. The PCR ran on 60 Vbeta and 13 Jbeta primers. The assay was immunoSEQ multiplex PCR, and TCRdb's table has in-frame clones only and misses some. The sample includes 100,000 to 150,000 clones, 73% of them seen just once. A word on this clone: Its specificity is not known.

Donors had nominal health at sampling but likely had unrecorded immune exposures. The J gene is TRBJ2-1, the V gene TRBV6-1, with D unclear. This TCR was recovered from a woman aged 40 to 50 in good health and CMV-seronegative. Material: PBMCs. The CDR3 here is CASSEDYVNEQFF. In DNA form, the CDR3 reads TGTGCCAGCAGTGAAGACTACGTCAATGAGCAGTTCTTC.